Given below is one T cell receptor beta chain in context. Original handling: Reference gene primer amplification in the assay estimated nucleated cell counts. Sequencing used immunoSEQ multiplex PCR; TCRdb keeps in-frame clones, though not all of them. The V and J calls and clone size come from that table; D and trimming were worked out from the DNA. The table shows 90,000 to 130,000 clones, with 87% occurring only once. This specimen comes from a study of blood T cell repertoires in COVID-19. Study-level information: Acute and convalescent COVID-19 specimens originated in the United States, Italy and Spain. Sources were T cells, B-cell-depleted T cells, or PBMCs; the material itself was cDNA or gDNA.

J was trimmed by 2 bases and V by 2 bases; bases with no gene match: 8. CDR3 length equals 16 residues. Germline V gene lookup returns CDR1 KGHSH and CDR2 LQKENI. This receptor was taken from a human donor in a cohort sampled during active COVID-19. Source material: peripheral blood. V gene TRBV18 combines with J gene TRBJ1-2; TRBD1 matches at 7 bases. CDR3 region: CASSPTGTAYNYGYTF. The CDR3 coding sequence is TGTGCCAGCTCACCAACCGGGACAGCTTACAACTATGGCTACACCTTC.